This T cell receptor (beta chain) derives from a study of CXCR3-negative and CXCR3-positive naive CD8 T cells. Regarding the study as a whole: For CXCR3-positive naive cells, TRB CDR3s were more hydrophobic than those of CXCR3-negative naive cells.

The method, 5' RACE with UMI labels, was used to prepare the TRB cDNA libraries. TCRdb re-called the 5' RACE reads; one entry per CDR3 protein, DNA not given. The table lists about 98,000 distinct CDR3 sequences, with approximately 0.99% in the top ten. As concerns this clonotype: Its antigen is unidentified.

This CDR3 is built from 15 residues. Germline loops: CDR1 SEHNR, CDR2 FQNEAQ (reference sequence). Sequences were obtained from naive CXCR3+ CD8+ T cells from blood. Subset indicated: CD45RO-CCR7+CD27+CD95- naive CD8+ T cells expressing CXCR3 (TNR3+). The receptor was isolated from a human donor in good health. Some clones in this sample may be carry-over from other donors' samples. The rearrangement uses TRBV7-9 and TRBJ2-1; TCRdb proposes TRBD2, but this gene call is untestable without DNA. CDR3 protein: CASSTRRTSGEEQFF.